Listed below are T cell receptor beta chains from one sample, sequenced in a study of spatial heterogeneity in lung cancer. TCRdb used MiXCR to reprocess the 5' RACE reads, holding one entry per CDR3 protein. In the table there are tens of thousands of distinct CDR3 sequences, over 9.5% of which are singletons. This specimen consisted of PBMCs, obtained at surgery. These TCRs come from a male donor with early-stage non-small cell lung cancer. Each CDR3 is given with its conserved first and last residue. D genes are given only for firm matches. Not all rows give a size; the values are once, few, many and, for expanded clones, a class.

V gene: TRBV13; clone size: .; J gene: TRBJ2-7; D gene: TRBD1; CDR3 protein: CASSFGQVYYEQYF; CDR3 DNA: TGTGCCAGCAGCTTCGGACAGGTGTACTACGAGCAGTACTTC
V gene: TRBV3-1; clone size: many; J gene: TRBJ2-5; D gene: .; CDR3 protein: CASSQDAQDQETQYF; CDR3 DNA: TGTGCCAGCAGCCAAGACGCACAGGACCAAGAGACCCAGTACTTC
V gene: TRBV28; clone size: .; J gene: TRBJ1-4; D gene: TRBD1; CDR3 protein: CASSFPRSRGGNEKLFF; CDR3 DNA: TGTGCCAGCAGTTTCCCGAGGTCCAGAGGGGGCAATGAAAAACTGTTTTTT
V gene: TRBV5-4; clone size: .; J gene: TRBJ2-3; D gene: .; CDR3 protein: CASSRRFADTQYF; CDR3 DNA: TGTGCCAGCAGCCGCCGTTTCGCAGATACGCAGTATTTT
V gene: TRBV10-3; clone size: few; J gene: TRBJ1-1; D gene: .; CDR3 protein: CAISGEGNTEAFF; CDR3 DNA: TGTGCCATCAGTGGCGAGGGGAACACTGAAGCTTTCTTT
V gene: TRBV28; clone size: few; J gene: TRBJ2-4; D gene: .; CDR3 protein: CASREQGLAKNIQYF; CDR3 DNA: TGTGCCAGCAGGGAACAGGGTCTAGCCAAAAACATTCAGTACTTC
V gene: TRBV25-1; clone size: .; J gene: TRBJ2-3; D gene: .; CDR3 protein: CASSVELPDTQYF; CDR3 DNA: TGTGCCAGCAGTGTGGAGCTTCCAGATACGCAGTATTTT
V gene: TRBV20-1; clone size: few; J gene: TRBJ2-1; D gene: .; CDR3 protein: CSARDPMRVEQFF; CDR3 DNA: TGCAGTGCTAGAGACCCAATGCGCGTTGAGCAGTTCTTC
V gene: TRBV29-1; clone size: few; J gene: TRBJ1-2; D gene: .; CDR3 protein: CSVNKGYGYTF; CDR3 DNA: TGCAGCGTGAACAAGGGTTATGGCTACACCTTC
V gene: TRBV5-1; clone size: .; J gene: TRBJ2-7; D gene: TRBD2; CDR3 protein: CASSLEGLSEKYF; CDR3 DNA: TGCGCCAGCAGCTTGGAGGGACTATCTGAGAAGTACTTC
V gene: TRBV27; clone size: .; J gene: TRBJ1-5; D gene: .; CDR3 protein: CASSLSGRDQPQHF; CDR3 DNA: TGTGCCAGCAGTTTATCTGGTAGGGATCAGCCCCAGCATTTT
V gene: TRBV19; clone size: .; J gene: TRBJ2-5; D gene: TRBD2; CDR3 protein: CASSIASGGRETQYF; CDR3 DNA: TGTGCCAGTAGTATAGCTAGCGGGGGTCGGGAGACCCAGTACTTC
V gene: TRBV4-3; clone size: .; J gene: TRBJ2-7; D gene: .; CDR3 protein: CASSQENGATYEQYF; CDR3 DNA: TGCGCCAGCAGCCAAGAAAACGGGGCGACCTACGAGCAGTACTTC
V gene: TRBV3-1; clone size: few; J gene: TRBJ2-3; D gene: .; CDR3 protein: CASSPGIADTQYF; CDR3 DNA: TGTGCCAGCAGCCCAGGGATTGCAGATACGCAGTATTTT
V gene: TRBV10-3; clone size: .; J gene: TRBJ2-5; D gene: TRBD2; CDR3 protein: CAISREGETQYF; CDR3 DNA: TGTGCCATCAGTCGGGAGGGAGAGACCCAGTACTTC
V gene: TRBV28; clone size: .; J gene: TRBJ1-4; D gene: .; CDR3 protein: CASSPPGTANEKLFF; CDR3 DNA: TGTGCCAGCAGTCCCCCCGGGACGGCTAATGAAAAACTGTTTTTT
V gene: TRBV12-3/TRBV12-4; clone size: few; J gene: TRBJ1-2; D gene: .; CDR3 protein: CASSFNGRVGYTF; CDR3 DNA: TGTGCCAGCAGTTTTAATGGCAGAGTGGGCTACACCTTC
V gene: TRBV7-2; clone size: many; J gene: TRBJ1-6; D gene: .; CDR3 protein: CASSLVRTDSPLHF; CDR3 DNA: TGTGCCAGCAGCTTAGTGCGGACAGACTCACCCCTCCACTTT